This T cell receptor (beta chain) was recorded in a study of cytomegalovirus exposure and HLA in healthy donors (dated by TCRdb to 2016 to 2017). About the study as a whole: According to a later analysis, one platform produced both the roughly 120 validation repertoires and the 550 to 800 repertoires of the first cohort. The study combined high-throughput TCR immunosequencing, statistical association of individual TCRs with disease status, and machine learning to predict cytomegalovirus infection status. The aim of the study was to test whether cataloging public T cell receptors could identify signatures of past pathogen exposure. A separate validation cohort of roughly 110 different subjects was used in addition to the roughly 620-subject first cohort. Overall study results and their limits: The validation cohort had no HLA typing available for a later analysis, so co-occurrence within that cohort was assessed over all 120 or so repertoires. Most TCR sequences were seen in very few donors, while some public TCRs were found in many individuals. The classifier was reported to diagnose cytomegalovirus status with high specificity and sensitivity in both the original and validation cohorts. A few of the identified cytomegalovirus-associated TCR beta chains were confirmed in vitro to be specific for cytomegalovirus antigens. The authors suggested that the approach could potentially be generalized to other disease states and immunological phenotypes. A later analysis found that TCRs clustered in the first cohort also tended to co-occur in the 120 validation repertoires, with approximately 93% of cluster scores above 0. A total of 164 TCR beta chains were listed by the study as associated with cytomegalovirus.

Turning to this clone: Its antigen is still unknown. Per-base qualities were not stored, and no clone one base away is much larger.

CDR1 and CDR2 were assigned from the germline V gene as MDHEN and SYDVKM. The CDR3 contains 14 residues, cysteine and phenylalanine counted. Left in the record is the CDR3 DNA by itself, 42 bases read in frame from the first base. V is cut by 7 bases and J by 3 bases, and the space between the germline ends is 16 bases. Libraries came from the immunoSEQ multiplex PCR assay. For the original study's pipeline: A statistical classification framework was built for diagnosing cytomegalovirus status from the catalog of TCR beta chain sequences. TCRdb retrieved this table from immuneACCESS and kept in-frame rearrangements only. Not all clones are present; in checked studies, unresolved V genes account for under half, and no reason is known for the remainder. The V and J calls and clone size were taken over from that table, and D and trimming were inferred from the DNA. The sample table records under 250,000 clones; roughly 87% of these occur just once. Around 12% of the sample goes to the ten largest clones.

Separate from the approximately 700-subject first cohort, the validation cohort of roughly 110 subjects was the group to which the donors belonged. Sample: PBMCs. The TCR was taken from a young man in good health and CMV-seropositive. Here the chain combines TRBV28 and TRBJ2-7; the D region possibly corresponds to TRBD2 (6 bases align). The CDR3 protein sequence reads: CASITGGGNYEQYF. The bases are TGTGCCAGCATTACAGGTGGGGGGAACTACGAGCAGTACTTC.